The clone carrying this T cell receptor (beta chain) has a handful of counts. The data stem from a study of identical twins. V shed 3 bases and J shed 5 bases, with 11 bases lying between them. Germline-derived CDR1 and CDR2 are LGHNA and YNFKEQ. This CDR3 comprises 15 residues. MiXCR was run by TCRdb on the 5' RACE reads, yielding one entry per CDR3 protein. The top ten hold 3.5% to 4% of the sample, which has hundreds of thousands of distinct CDR3 sequences, around 7% seen once. These sequences were also reported in another study, on yellow fever vaccine responses in identical twins.

The material sequenced was memory (CD45RO+) T cells sorted from blood. The sequence derives from a woman aged 18-29 years in good health. The chain employs TRBV4-2 and TRBJ1-6; D perhaps matches TRBD1 (6 bases). The CDR3 bases are TGTGCCAGCAGCCAGGGACACCTGAATAATTCACCCCTCCACTTT. It is translated as CASSQGHLNNSPLHF.